These 14 T cell receptor beta chains share one sample of origin, sequenced in a study of radiation and T cells in renal cell carcinoma. Time point denoted: blood 4 weeks post-SBRT, at nephrectomy. The treatment is: 15 Gy SBRT to primary tumor, nephrectomy 4 weeks later. Profiled with immunoSEQ multiplex PCR; TCRdb holds only in-frame clones, not every one. This table has roughly 64,000 clones, over 65% appearing once. The sequencing used blood, collected from a patient whose treatment included radiotherapy and nephrectomy. These receptors were taken from a man between 60 and 75 years old with renal cell carcinoma.

This clone was detected only a few times. CDR3 sequence reads: CAISEFGTGETEAFF. The CDR3 DNA reads TGTGCCATCAGTGAATTCGGGACAGGGGAGACTGAAGCTTTCTTT. This rearrangement joins TRBV10-3 to TRBJ1-1; 10 nucleotides match TRBD1. The V segment lost 3 bases and the J segment 5 bases; nucleotides outside the gene matches: 6. The CDR3 is 15 residues long. From germline, CDR1 is ENHRY and CDR2 SYGVKD.

This clone has only one observation. This sequence joins TRBV5-5 and TRBJ1-1; D is unclear. The germline V gene has CDR1 SGHKS and CDR2 YYEKEE (reference sequence). Trimming removed 2 bases at V and 4 bases at J, with 3 bases between. This CDR3 is built from 11 residues. CDR3 sequence (DNA): TGTGCCAGCAGCTTAGCCACTGAAGCTTTCTTT. It specifies CASSLATEAFF.

The chain couples TRBV11-2 to TRBJ1-2, with D possibly being TRBD1 (5 bases). V lost 5 bases to trimming and J lost 6 bases, with 13 bases between them. Germline loops: CDR1 SGHAT, CDR2 FQNNGV. The CDR3 sequence is 13 residues long. This chain's CDR3 is CASSPSLGHGYTF. CDR3 DNA: TGTGCCAGCAGCCCTTCTTTGGGACATGGCTACACCTTC.

There are a few counts of this clone. The chain recombines TRBV11-2 with TRBJ2-1; D might be TRBD1 (5 bases). Trimming took off 6 bases at V and 6 bases at J, with 18 bases between the two ends. Germline V gene lookup returns CDR1 SGHAT and CDR2 FQNNGV. The length of the CDR3 is 15 residues. CDR3 residues: CASRYYRLRGNEQFF. The CDR3 nucleotides read TGTGCCAGCAGATATTACAGGCTCCGTGGCAATGAGCAGTTCTTC.

The CDR3: CASSLEWGGNTEAFF. The CDR3 DNA sequence: TGTGCCAGCAGCTTAGAATGGGGAGGGAACACTGAAGCTTTCTTT. The V and J genes are TRBV11-2 and TRBJ1-1; D is unresolved. This CDR3 has 15 residues. The germline gives CDR1 SGHAT, CDR2 FQNNGV. V was trimmed by 0 bases and J by 1 base, leaving 9 bases between them. Combining the CDR3 with reference TRBV11-2 and TRBJ1-1 gives the whole variable domain EAGVAQSPRYKIIEKRQSVAFWCNPISGHATLYWYQQILGQGPKLLIQFQNNGVVDDSQLPKDRFSAERLKGVDSTLKIQPAKLEDSAVYLCASSLEWGGNTEAFFGQGTRLTVV.

In its sample, this clone was seen once. The chain links TRBV5-1 to TRBJ2-1; TRBD2 matches 11 bases. The CDR3 covers 15 residues. With 3 bases clipped from V and 9 bases from J, the junction kept 8 bases outside the gene matches. Germline CDR1 and CDR2: SGHRS and YFSETQ. CDR3: CASSSGTSGSFEQFF. As DNA, the CDR3 is TGCGCCAGCAGCTCCGGGACTAGCGGCTCGTTTGAGCAGTTCTTC.

This rearrangement joins TRBV7-9 to TRBJ1-2, with D maybe TRBD1 (6 bases). There are 17 residues in the CDR3. Trimming cost V 3 bases and J 2 bases, with 19 bases left between them. Germline CDR1 SEHNR, CDR2 FQNEAQ (reference sequence). Here the CDR3 DNA reads TGTGCCAGCAGCTTTAGAGGAGGGGGAGGGGCCAACTATGGCTACACCTTC. It is translated as CASSFRGGGGANYGYTF.

Only a few counts were recorded for this clone. The chain links TRBV4-3 to TRBJ2-2; D is ambiguous. Trimming left V 4 bases short and J 4 bases short, with 13 bases between. CDR3 size: 15 residues. The germline V gene encodes CDR1 LGHNA and CDR2 YSLEER. This CDR3 reads CASSLSSPSTGELFF. CDR3 nucleotide sequence: TGCGCCAGCAGCCTCAGCAGCCCGAGCACCGGGGAGCTGTTTTTT.

The J gene is TRBJ1-4, the V gene TRBV10-2; TRBD1 might be the D (6 bases). The CDR3 consists of 16 residues. V lost 0 bases and J 8 bases, leaving 16 bases between the germline ends. The germline gives CDR1 WSHSY, CDR2 SAAADI. CDR3 region: CASSESGVGGGEKLFF. As DNA, the CDR3 is TGCGCCAGCAGTGAGTCCGGGGTCGGGGGCGGCGAAAAACTGTTTTTT.

The rearrangement links TRBV20-1 to TRBJ1-6; TRBD1 agrees at 8 bases. The V and J ends lost 3 bases and 18 bases, in that order; junction bases with no gene match: 7. CDR1 and CDR2 from the germline V gene are DFQATT and SNEGSKA (reference sequence). This CDR3 has 11 residues. In DNA form, the CDR3 reads TGCAGTGCTAGGGACAGGGACGGGAACCACTTT. As protein: CSARDRDGNHF.

This sequence joins TRBV19 and TRBJ2-5; D is undetermined. V was shortened by 4 bases and J by 1 base, with 13 bases between the two germline ends. The germline V gene has CDR1 LNHDA and CDR2 SQIVND (reference sequence). CDR3 length: 15 residues. In nucleotides, the CDR3 is TGTGCCAGTAGTACCCCCGGACGGATCCAAGAGACCCAGTACTTC. Translating gives CASSTPGRIQETQYF.

The chain uses TRBV7-2 and TRBJ1-5; 7 positions agree with TRBD1. After removal of 0 bases from V and 7 bases from J, the junction contained 6 bases not matched to a gene. The CDR3 totals 15 residues. Germline values: CDR1 SGHTA, CDR2 FQGNSA. In nucleotides, the CDR3 is TGTGCCAGCAGCTTAGCCGGAGGGGGCGCACAGCCCCAGCATTTT. Its protein product is CASSLAGGGAQPQHF.

V is TRBV13 and J is TRBJ2-1; maybe TRBD1 (6 bases). This CDR3 region has 15 residues. V was cut by 5 bases and J by 3 bases, with 14 bases left in between. Germline V gene data show CDR1 as PRHDT and CDR2 as FYEKMQ (reference sequence). CDR3 sequence: CASSTRTANYNEQFF. The CDR3 nucleotides read TGTGCCAGCAGCACGAGGACAGCCAACTACAATGAGCAGTTCTTC.

Only one count was recorded for this clone. The rearrangement links TRBV6-6 to TRBJ1-4; weak D call: TRBD1 (5 bases). Germline CDR1 MNHNY, CDR2 SVGAGI (reference sequence). The germline V and J ends were trimmed by 2 bases and 8 bases, with 12 bases remaining between them. The CDR3 covers 14 residues. The CDR3 here is CASSYRPSGEKLFF. CDR3 bases: TGTGCCAGCAGTTACCGACCGTCAGGGGAAAAACTGTTTTTT.